Listed below are T cell receptor beta chains from one sample, sequenced in a study of beta chain features in type 1 diabetes. Sequencing used immunoSEQ multiplex PCR; TCRdb keeps in-frame clones, though not all of them. The sample has approximately 46,000 clones; approximately 44% are singletons. Sequenced material: stem cell memory CD4+ T cells from blood. All receptors derive from a man aged 25-45 years with type 1 diabetes. CDR3s include the opening cysteine and the closing phenylalanine or tryptophan. D genes are given only for firm matches. Clone sizes are given selectively: once, few, many, or a class where the clone is expanded.

j_call: TRBJ2-7
clone_size: few
d_call: TRBD1
v_call: TRBV5-6
cdr3_aa: CASSLQGQGRYEQYF
cdr3_nt: TGTGCCAGCAGCTTGCAGGGACAGGGGAGGTACGAGCAGTACTTC

j_call: TRBJ1-1
clone_size: NA
d_call: NA
v_call: TRBV28
cdr3_aa: CASSLHADSVSAEAFF
cdr3_nt: TGTGCCAGCAGTTTACATGCGGACAGCGTAAGCGCTGAAGCTTTCTTT

j_call: TRBJ2-1
clone_size: NA
d_call: TRBD2
v_call: TRBV4-2
cdr3_aa: CASSQRVAETSGSFEQFF
cdr3_nt: TGTGCCAGCAGCCAGAGAGTCGCCGAGACTAGCGGGAGTTTTGAGCAGTTCTTC

j_call: TRBJ1-1
clone_size: NA
d_call: TRBD1
v_call: TRBV18
cdr3_aa: CASSPQDRAVNTEAFF
cdr3_nt: TGTGCCAGCTCACCGCAGGACAGGGCGGTAAACACTGAAGCTTTCTTT

j_call: TRBJ1-1
clone_size: NA
d_call: NA
v_call: TRBV5-1
cdr3_aa: CASRYRDGTEAFF
cdr3_nt: TGCGCCAGCAGGTACAGGGACGGAACTGAAGCTTTCTTT

j_call: TRBJ1-1
clone_size: once
d_call: NA
v_call: TRBV18
cdr3_aa: CASSPSGGPMNTEAFF
cdr3_nt: TGTGCCAGCTCACCATCGGGAGGGCCCATGAACACTGAAGCTTTCTTT

j_call: TRBJ2-1
clone_size: NA
d_call: TRBD2
v_call: TRBV7-2
cdr3_aa: CASSLRGPGLAGVPNEQFF
cdr3_nt: TGTGCCAGCAGCTTAAGAGGGCCGGGACTAGCGGGAGTTCCCAATGAGCAGTTCTTC

j_call: TRBJ2-3
clone_size: NA
d_call: NA
v_call: TRBV11-1
cdr3_aa: CASSLRGTDTQYF
cdr3_nt: TGTGCCAGCAGCTTGAGGGGGACGGATACGCAGTATTTT

j_call: TRBJ2-1
clone_size: NA
d_call: TRBD1
v_call: TRBV6-6
cdr3_aa: CASSNAGQGANEQFF
cdr3_nt: TGTGCCAGCAGCAACGCAGGACAGGGGGCCAATGAGCAGTTCTTC

j_call: TRBJ2-5
clone_size: NA
d_call: TRBD2
v_call: TRBV11-1
cdr3_aa: CASSLAATSGRKTQYF
cdr3_nt: TGTGCCAGCAGCTTAGCCGCAACTAGCGGGAGAAAGACCCAGTACTTC

j_call: TRBJ2-1
clone_size: few
d_call: TRBD2
v_call: TRBV5-4
cdr3_aa: CASSSRGSSYNEQFF
cdr3_nt: TGTGCCAGCAGCTCGCGGGGGAGCTCCTACAATGAGCAGTTCTTC

j_call: TRBJ2-1
clone_size: NA
d_call: NA
v_call: TRBV6-6
cdr3_aa: CASSYSNPRGKQFF
cdr3_nt: TGTGCCAGCAGTTACTCGAATCCGCGGGGCAAGCAGTTCTTC

j_call: TRBJ2-5
clone_size: NA
d_call: TRBD2
v_call: TRBV28
cdr3_aa: CASRGTSVETQYF
cdr3_nt: TGTGCCAGCAGGGGGACTAGCGTTGAGACCCAGTACTTC

j_call: TRBJ2-5
clone_size: few
d_call: TRBD2
v_call: TRBV18
cdr3_aa: CASSPVLAGGSETQYF
cdr3_nt: TGTGCCAGCTCACCCGTCTTAGCGGGAGGGTCGGAGACCCAGTACTTC

j_call: TRBJ2-2
clone_size: few
d_call: NA
v_call: TRBV5-4
cdr3_aa: CASSLSSGLSGELFF
cdr3_nt: TGTGCCAGCAGCTTGTCATCCGGGTTGAGTGGGGAGCTGTTTTTT

j_call: TRBJ2-7
clone_size: few
d_call: NA
v_call: TRBV5-1
cdr3_aa: CASSLAPSGSTYEQYF
cdr3_nt: TGCGCCAGCAGCTTGGCCCCGAGCGGTTCCACCTACGAGCAGTACTTC

j_call: TRBJ1-1
clone_size: NA
d_call: TRBD1
v_call: TRBV28
cdr3_aa: CASSQDRVFISSTEAFF
cdr3_nt: TGTGCCAGCAGCCAGGACAGGGTTTTTATCTCCTCCACTGAAGCTTTCTTT

j_call: TRBJ2-3
clone_size: NA
d_call: TRBD2
v_call: TRBV7-9
cdr3_aa: CASSRPSGPRDF
cdr3_nt: TGTGCCAGCAGCCGGCCTAGCGGGCCACGGGATTTT

j_call: TRBJ2-7
clone_size: NA
d_call: NA
v_call: TRBV18
cdr3_aa: CASSPRSGGTYEQYF
cdr3_nt: TGTGCCAGCTCACCACGGTCGGGCGGGACCTACGAGCAGTACTTC

j_call: TRBJ2-7
clone_size: few
d_call: NA
v_call: TRBV2
cdr3_aa: CASSEVESSYEQYF
cdr3_nt: TGTGCCAGCAGTGAAGTAGAGTCCTCCTACGAGCAGTACTTC

j_call: TRBJ2-6
clone_size: NA
d_call: NA
v_call: TRBV10-2
cdr3_aa: CASSDGDSGANVLTF
cdr3_nt: TGCGCCAGCAGTGACGGAGACTCTGGGGCCAACGTCCTGACTTTC

j_call: TRBJ2-2
clone_size: once
d_call: NA
v_call: TRBV6-1
cdr3_aa: CARTGNTGELFF
cdr3_nt: TGTGCCAGGACAGGGAACACCGGGGAGCTGTTTTTT

j_call: TRBJ1-2
clone_size: NA
d_call: TRBD1
v_call: TRBV5-1
cdr3_aa: CASSLTGDYGYTF
cdr3_nt: TGCGCCAGCAGCTTGACAGGGGACTATGGCTACACCTTC

j_call: TRBJ2-7
clone_size: few
d_call: TRBD1
v_call: TRBV25-1
cdr3_aa: CASTGQGAGEQYF
cdr3_nt: TGTGCCAGCACCGGACAGGGGGCGGGAGAGCAGTACTTC

j_call: TRBJ1-1
clone_size: NA
d_call: NA
v_call: TRBV6-6
cdr3_aa: CASSYSIGGNTEAFF
cdr3_nt: TGTGCCAGCAGTTACTCGATCGGCGGGAACACTGAAGCTTTCTTT

j_call: TRBJ2-1
clone_size: few
d_call: NA
v_call: TRBV5-1
cdr3_aa: CASSQLSGYSYNEQFF
cdr3_nt: TGCGCCAGCAGCCAGCTAAGCGGATACTCCTACAATGAGCAGTTCTTC

j_call: TRBJ1-1
clone_size: NA
d_call: TRBD1
v_call: TRBV18
cdr3_aa: CASSPETGGKAFF
cdr3_nt: TGTGCCAGCTCACCCGAGACAGGGGGCAAAGCTTTCTTT

j_call: TRBJ1-3
clone_size: NA
d_call: NA
v_call: TRBV30
cdr3_aa: CAWSPGGGGNTIYF
cdr3_nt: TGTGCCTGGAGTCCGGGGGGAGGTGGAAACACCATATATTTT